This is a list of T cell receptor beta chains from one sample in a study of shared clonotypes between healthy human individuals. Libraries were prepared by immunoSEQ multiplex PCR; TCRdb keeps only in-frame clonotypes and omits some of them. The repertoire has about 2.4 million clones, around 94% of them found once; the top ten carry over 0.12%. Sample: naive CD4+ T cells sorted from blood. Receptors were obtained from a man between 18 and 35 years old in good health. Both conserved end residues are part of each CDR3. Fields, in order: V gene, J gene, D gene, clone size, CDR3 protein, CDR3 DNA. D genes are given only for firm matches. Clone size is shown for a subset of rows, as once, few, many or a class of expanded clone.

v_call: TRBV28
j_call: TRBJ1-1
d_call: TRBD1
clone_size: -
cdr3_aa: CASSPLPGQGNTEAFF
cdr3_nt: TGTGCCAGCAGCCCCCTACCGGGACAGGGGAACACTGAAGCTTTCTTT

v_call: TRBV14
j_call: TRBJ1-5
d_call: TRBD1
clone_size: -
cdr3_aa: CASSQETGGRNQPQHF
cdr3_nt: TGTGCCAGCAGCCAAGAGACAGGGGGGCGTAATCAGCCCCAGCATTTT

v_call: TRBV11-2
j_call: TRBJ2-3
d_call: TRBD2
clone_size: once
cdr3_aa: CASSLERTSRDTQYF
cdr3_nt: TGTGCCAGCAGCTTAGAACGGACTAGCAGAGATACGCAGTATTTT

v_call: TRBV6-1
j_call: TRBJ2-3
d_call: -
clone_size: -
cdr3_aa: CASGLGSTSTDTQYF
cdr3_nt: TGTGCCAGCGGCCTGGGCAGTACTAGCACAGATACGCAGTATTTT

v_call: TRBV5-1
j_call: TRBJ1-1
d_call: -
clone_size: -
cdr3_aa: CASSSLGGENTEAFF
cdr3_nt: TGCGCCAGCAGCTCACTAGGGGGGGAGAACACTGAAGCTTTCTTT

v_call: TRBV28
j_call: TRBJ2-7
d_call: TRBD1
clone_size: -
cdr3_aa: CASSRGDRAHDEQYF
cdr3_nt: TGTGCCAGCAGTAGGGGAGACAGGGCCCACGACGAGCAGTACTTC

v_call: TRBV29-1
j_call: TRBJ1-2
d_call: -
clone_size: -
cdr3_aa: CSAVFVGGPLANYGYTF
cdr3_nt: TGCAGCGCCGTGTTTGTAGGGGGTCCCCTAGCTAACTATGGCTACACCTTC

v_call: TRBV9
j_call: TRBJ2-1
d_call: TRBD2
clone_size: -
cdr3_aa: CASSSLAGGSYNEQFF
cdr3_nt: TGTGCCAGCAGCTCCTTAGCGGGAGGCTCCTACAATGAGCAGTTCTTC

v_call: TRBV27
j_call: TRBJ1-2
d_call: -
clone_size: -
cdr3_aa: CASSLGLADGYTF
cdr3_nt: TGTGCCAGCAGTTTAGGATTGGCGGATGGCTACACCTTC

v_call: TRBV11-2
j_call: TRBJ1-2
d_call: -
clone_size: -
cdr3_aa: CASSRGGRDGYTF
cdr3_nt: TGTGCCAGCTCTCGGGGGGGGAGAGATGGCTACACCTTC

v_call: TRBV5-4
j_call: TRBJ2-7
d_call: TRBD2
clone_size: -
cdr3_aa: CASSLALAGTGAYEQYF
cdr3_nt: TGTGCCAGCAGCTTGGCGCTAGCGGGAACGGGGGCCTACGAGCAGTACTTC

v_call: TRBV27
j_call: TRBJ2-3
d_call: TRBD1
clone_size: -
cdr3_aa: CASSSSWTGSPDTQYF
cdr3_nt: TGTGCCAGCAGTTCCTCATGGACAGGGTCGCCAGATACGCAGTATTTT

v_call: TRBV9
j_call: TRBJ2-1
d_call: -
clone_size: once
cdr3_aa: CASSVGQYNEQFF
cdr3_nt: TGTGCCAGCAGCGTAGGACAGTACAATGAGCAGTTCTTC

v_call: TRBV7-3
j_call: TRBJ2-3
d_call: -
clone_size: -
cdr3_aa: CASSLTPEWDTQYF
cdr3_nt: TGTGCCAGCAGCTTAACTCCAGAGTGGGATACGCAGTATTTT

v_call: TRBV6-6
j_call: TRBJ2-7
d_call: -
clone_size: -
cdr3_aa: CASSYPQGASYEQYF
cdr3_nt: TGTGCCAGCAGTTATCCGCAGGGTGCATCCTACGAGCAGTACTTC

v_call: TRBV5-6
j_call: TRBJ2-7
d_call: -
clone_size: -
cdr3_aa: CASSLVFSPYEQYF
cdr3_nt: TGTGCCAGCAGCTTGGTTTTCAGCCCCTACGAGCAGTACTTC

v_call: TRBV18
j_call: TRBJ2-5
d_call: -
clone_size: -
cdr3_aa: CASSRQNQETQYF
cdr3_nt: TGTGCCAGCTCACGCCAGAATCAAGAGACCCAGTACTTC

v_call: TRBV5-4
j_call: TRBJ1-6
d_call: TRBD1
clone_size: -
cdr3_aa: CASRKTGGSDSPLHF
cdr3_nt: TGTGCCAGCCGAAAGACAGGGGGCAGCGATTCACCCCTCCACTTT

v_call: TRBV5-4
j_call: TRBJ1-4
d_call: TRBD1
clone_size: -
cdr3_aa: CASRPGTGGAGEEKLFF
cdr3_nt: TGTGCCAGCAGGCCCGGGACAGGGGGCGCGGGGGAGGAAAAACTGTTTTTT

v_call: TRBV7-9
j_call: TRBJ2-7
d_call: TRBD1
clone_size: -
cdr3_aa: CASRPRQGYEQYF
cdr3_nt: TGTGCCAGCAGACCTAGACAGGGCTACGAGCAGTACTTC

v_call: TRBV18
j_call: TRBJ2-1
d_call: -
clone_size: -
cdr3_aa: CASSVDLLGNEQFF
cdr3_nt: TGTGCCAGCTCAGTCGACCTCCTGGGGAATGAGCAGTTCTTC

v_call: TRBV28
j_call: TRBJ2-1
d_call: -
clone_size: -
cdr3_aa: CASSYNEQFF
cdr3_nt: TGTGCCAGCAGCTACAATGAGCAGTTCTTC

v_call: TRBV6-6
j_call: TRBJ2-1
d_call: -
clone_size: once
cdr3_aa: CASRPGQSPYNEQFF
cdr3_nt: TGTGCCAGCAGACCCGGGCAGAGCCCCTACAATGAGCAGTTCTTC

v_call: TRBV2
j_call: TRBJ2-2
d_call: -
clone_size: -
cdr3_aa: CASTTGTKDTGELFF
cdr3_nt: TGTGCCAGCACGACCGGGACAAAAGACACCGGGGAGCTGTTTTTT

v_call: TRBV19
j_call: TRBJ2-7
d_call: -
clone_size: -
cdr3_aa: CASSNYRDNSYEQYF
cdr3_nt: TGTGCCAGCAGCAACTACCGGGACAATTCCTACGAGCAGTACTTC

v_call: TRBV9
j_call: TRBJ1-2
d_call: -
clone_size: -
cdr3_aa: CASSVEAGAYGYTF
cdr3_nt: TGTGCCAGCAGCGTAGAAGCTGGAGCCTATGGCTACACCTTC

v_call: TRBV5-1
j_call: TRBJ1-1
d_call: -
clone_size: -
cdr3_aa: CASSLAGPGRGNTEAFF
cdr3_nt: TGCGCCAGCAGCTTGGCGGGTCCGGGGCGAGGAAACACTGAAGCTTTCTTT

v_call: TRBV11-1
j_call: TRBJ2-5
d_call: TRBD2
clone_size: -
cdr3_aa: CASRTGLAGARETQYF
cdr3_nt: TGTGCCAGCAGAACCGGACTAGCGGGTGCACGGGAGACCCAGTACTTC

v_call: TRBV9
j_call: TRBJ2-7
d_call: -
clone_size: -
cdr3_aa: CASSVDEGRYEQYF
cdr3_nt: TGTGCCAGCAGCGTAGATGAGGGCCGCTACGAGCAGTACTTC

v_call: TRBV5-6
j_call: TRBJ2-5
d_call: -
clone_size: -
cdr3_aa: CASRWTDDTQQYF
cdr3_nt: TGTGCCAGCCGGTGGACAGACGACACACAGCAGTACTTC

v_call: TRBV5-4
j_call: TRBJ1-5
d_call: -
clone_size: -
cdr3_aa: CASSQTGSNQPQHF
cdr3_nt: TGTGCCAGCAGCCAAACAGGTAGCAATCAGCCCCAGCATTTT

v_call: TRBV28
j_call: TRBJ2-1
d_call: -
clone_size: -
cdr3_aa: CASSPGLPNEQFF
cdr3_nt: TGTGCCAGCAGCCCCGGGCTCCCCAATGAGCAGTTCTTC

v_call: TRBV6-5
j_call: TRBJ1-2
d_call: -
clone_size: -
cdr3_aa: CASSYSTDEANYGYTF
cdr3_nt: TGTGCCAGCAGTTACTCGACCGATGAAGCTAACTATGGCTACACCTTC

v_call: TRBV9
j_call: TRBJ2-5
d_call: TRBD1
clone_size: -
cdr3_aa: CASSVGSTGRGGETQYF
cdr3_nt: TGTGCCAGCAGCGTAGGATCGACGGGACGAGGGGGCGAGACCCAGTACTTC

v_call: TRBV6-6
j_call: TRBJ2-3
d_call: TRBD2
clone_size: -
cdr3_aa: CASSPQLAGGPDTQYF
cdr3_nt: TGTGCCAGCAGTCCCCAACTAGCGGGGGGCCCGGATACGCAGTATTTT

v_call: TRBV7-2
j_call: TRBJ2-3
d_call: TRBD2
clone_size: -
cdr3_aa: CASSLIRARAGGRNTQYF
cdr3_nt: TGTGCCAGCAGCTTAATCCGAGCGAGGGCGGGAGGGCGGAATACGCAGTATTTT

v_call: TRBV7-6
j_call: TRBJ2-1
d_call: -
clone_size: -
cdr3_aa: CASSKDSIYEQFF
cdr3_nt: TGTGCCAGCAGCAAGGACAGTATCTATGAGCAGTTCTTC

v_call: TRBV19
j_call: TRBJ1-5
d_call: -
clone_size: -
cdr3_aa: CASTERGGQPQHF
cdr3_nt: TGTGCCAGTACCGAAAGGGGAGGGCAGCCCCAGCATTTT

v_call: TRBV10-3
j_call: TRBJ2-7
d_call: TRBD1
clone_size: -
cdr3_aa: CATQGRTGDDEQYF
cdr3_nt: TGTGCCACCCAAGGGAGGACAGGGGATGACGAGCAGTACTTC

v_call: TRBV4-2
j_call: TRBJ1-2
d_call: TRBD1
clone_size: -
cdr3_aa: CASSTDRGPGYGYTF
cdr3_nt: TGTGCCAGCAGCACGGACAGGGGGCCAGGCTATGGCTACACCTTC